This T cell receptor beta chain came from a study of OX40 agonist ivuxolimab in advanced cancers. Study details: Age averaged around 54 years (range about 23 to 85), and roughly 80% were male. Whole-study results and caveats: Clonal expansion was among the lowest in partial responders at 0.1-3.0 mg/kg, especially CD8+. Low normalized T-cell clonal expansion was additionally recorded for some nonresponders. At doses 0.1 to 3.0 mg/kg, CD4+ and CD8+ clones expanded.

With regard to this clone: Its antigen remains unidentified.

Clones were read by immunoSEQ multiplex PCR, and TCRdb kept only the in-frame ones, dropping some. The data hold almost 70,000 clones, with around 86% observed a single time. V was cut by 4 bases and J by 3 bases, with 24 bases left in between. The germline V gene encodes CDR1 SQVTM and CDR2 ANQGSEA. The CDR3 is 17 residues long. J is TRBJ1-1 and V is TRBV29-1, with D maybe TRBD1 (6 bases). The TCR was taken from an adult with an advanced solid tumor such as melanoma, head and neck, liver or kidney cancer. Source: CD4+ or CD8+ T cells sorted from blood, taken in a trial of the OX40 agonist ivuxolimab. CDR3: CSVAPLTGAESDTEAFF. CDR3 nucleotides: TGCAGCGTTGCCCCACTGACAGGAGCGGAGAGTGACACTGAAGCTTTCTTT. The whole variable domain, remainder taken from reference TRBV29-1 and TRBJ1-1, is SAVISQKPSRDICQRGTSLTIQCQVDSQVTMMFWYRQQPGQSLTLIATANQGSEATYESGFVIDKFPISRPNLTFSTLTVSNMSPEDSSIYLCSVAPLTGAESDTEAFFGQGTRLTVV.